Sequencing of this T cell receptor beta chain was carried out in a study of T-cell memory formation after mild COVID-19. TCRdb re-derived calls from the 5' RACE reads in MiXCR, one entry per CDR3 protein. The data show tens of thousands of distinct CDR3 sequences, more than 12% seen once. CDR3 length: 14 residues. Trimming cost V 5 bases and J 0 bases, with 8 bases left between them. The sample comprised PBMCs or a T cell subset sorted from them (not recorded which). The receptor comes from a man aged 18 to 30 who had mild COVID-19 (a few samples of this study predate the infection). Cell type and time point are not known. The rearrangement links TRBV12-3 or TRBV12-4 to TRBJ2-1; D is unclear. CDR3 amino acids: CASSQYRSYNEQFF. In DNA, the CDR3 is TGTGCCAGCAGTCAGTACCGCTCCTACAATGAGCAGTTCTTC.